The 28 T cell receptor beta chains presented below share a single source sample, sequenced in a study of identical twins. TCRdb reprocessed the 5' RACE reads via MiXCR and lists one record per CDR3 protein. The data hold a few hundred thousand distinct CDR3 sequences, with approximately 10% observed a single time. Sequenced input: naive T cells sorted from blood. The receptors were sampled from a woman between 50 and 59 years old in good health.

The table lists this clonotype with a few counts. This chain uses TRBV5-1 with TRBJ1-2, with TRBD1 matching over 11 bases. The germline gives CDR1 SGHRS, CDR2 YFSETQ. The CDR3 extends over 16 amino acids. With 0 bases clipped from V and 7 bases from J, the junction kept 8 bases outside the gene matches. The CDR3, as DNA: TGCGCCAGCAGCTTGGAACCGGGACAGGGGGTTAGTGGCTACACCTTC. This encodes CASSLEPGQGVSGYTF.

The chain uses TRBV10-3 and TRBJ2-2; D not resolved. Germline CDR1 reads ENHRY; CDR2 reads SYGVKD. V dropped 8 bases and J dropped 6 bases, with 10 bases sitting between them. The CDR3 runs to 12 residues. The CDR3 is CAILGQPGELFF. CDR3 in DNA: TGTGCCATCCTAGGGCAGCCCGGGGAGCTGTTTTTT.

The chain combines TRBV30 with TRBJ1-5; D call uncertain. This CDR3 is built from 13 residues. V lost 0 bases and J lost 2, with 5 bases in between. Germline loops: CDR1 GTSNPN, CDR2 SVGIG (reference sequence). In DNA, the CDR3 is TGTGCCTGGAGTGTCGGGGGCAATCAGCCCCAGCATTTT. It yields the protein CAWSVGGNQPQHF.

With regard to this clonotype: The DNA is omitted, as the CDR3 cannot be located on it reliably, and the CDR3 follows TCRdb's listing. This rearrangement joins TRBV29-1 to TRBJ2-4; the table's D call, TRBD1, was not checked against the DNA. Germline V CDR1 and CDR2: SQVTM, ANQGSEA. Including both end residues, the CDR3 is 11 amino acids long. CDR3 sequence reads: CSVGTGTGIYF.

Only a few counts were recorded for this clonotype. The J gene is TRBJ2-2, the V gene TRBV5-1; the match to TRBD2 covers 11 bases. The germline V gene has CDR1 SGHRS and CDR2 YFSETQ. The CDR3 covers 17 residues. Trimming at V came to 4 bases and at J to 4 bases, leaving 9 bases not matched to a gene. CDR3 sequence: CASSLSKTSGTTGELFF. CDR3 DNA sequence: TGCGCCAGCAGCCTTTCTAAGACTAGCGGGACCACCGGGGAGCTGTTTTTT.

This clonotype was recorded a few times. The chain has TRBV7-2 and TRBJ1-6, with D uncertain. The CDR3 totals 17 residues. Per the germline V gene, CDR1 is SGHTA and CDR2 is FQGNSA. V lost 3 bases and J 0 bases, leaving 12 bases between the germline ends. DNA for the CDR3: TGTGCCAGCAGCTTTGGATTCGGGAGCTCCTATAATTCACCCCTCCACTTT. Its translation is CASSFGFGSSYNSPLHF.

In this sample, this clonotype turned up many times. V gene TRBV18 combines with J gene TRBJ2-5, with 8 bases lining up with TRBD1. Trimming at V came to 1 base and at J to 5 bases, leaving 9 bases not matched to a gene. This CDR3 spans 16 amino acids. Germline V gives CDR1 KGHSH, CDR2 LQKENI. The CDR3 DNA reads TGTGCCAGCTCACCACGACAGGGGACGACGGGTGAGACCCAGTACTTC. It codes for CASSPRQGTTGETQYF.

This clonotype was recorded at least ten times. This sequence joins TRBV5-1 and TRBJ2-1; TRBD2 matches at 8 bases. The CDR3 runs 15 residues. Per germline, CDR1 SGHRS and CDR2 YFSETQ. V dropped 4 bases and J dropped 1; count of bases not matched to a gene: 4. CDR3 residues: CASSPREGSYNEQFF. DNA of the CDR3: TGCGCCAGCAGCCCACGGGAGGGATCCTACAATGAGCAGTTCTTC.

The chain combines TRBV4-2 with TRBJ2-7, with TRBD1 as a possible D gene (6 bases). CDR1 is LGHNA, CDR2 YNFKEQ, per germline. Trimming took off 1 base at V and 1 base at J, with 17 bases between the two ends. The CDR3 consists of 17 residues. The CDR3 protein is CASSQVQSLDSSYEQYF. In DNA form, the CDR3 reads TGTGCCAGCAGCCAAGTTCAGAGTTTGGACAGTTCCTACGAGCAGTACTTC.

This clonotype was detected only a few times. The chain carries TRBV4-1 and TRBJ2-7; no reliable D call. CDR3 length: 13 residues. Germline CDR1 MGHRA, CDR2 YSYEKL. V gave up 0 bases and J gave up 6 bases, with 9 bases separating them. The CDR3: CASSQEASSEQYV. CDR3 DNA: TGCGCCAGCAGCCAAGAAGCGAGTTCCGAGCAGTACGTC.

This rearrangement joins TRBV6-2 or TRBV6-3 to TRBJ2-1; 7 bases are shared with TRBD2. The CDR3 length is 14 residues. The junction had 11 bases not matched to a gene; V was cut back by 7 bases and J by 8 bases. CDR1 is MNHEY, CDR2 SVGEGT, per germline. The CDR3 here is CASMGGNSRDEQFF. The CDR3 coding sequence is TGTGCCAGCATGGGGGGGAATAGCCGGGATGAGCAGTTCTTC.

This clonotype was seen more than once but under ten times. CDR3 region: CSVFGVYTDTQYF. In DNA form, the CDR3 reads TGCAGCGTTTTCGGGGTTTACACAGATACGCAGTATTTT. The chain uses TRBV29-1 and TRBJ2-3, with TRBD2 as a possible D gene (5 bases). CDR3 length equals 13 residues. Trimming removed 5 bases at V and 2 bases at J, with 11 bases between. Germline CDR1 SQVTM, CDR2 ANQGSEA.

The gene calls are TRBV14 and TRBJ1-2; unclear D gene. There are 14 residues in the CDR3. From germline, CDR1 is SGHDN and CDR2 FVKESK. Trimming stripped 0 bases from V and 7 bases from J, with 12 bases between. In DNA, the CDR3 is TGTGCCAGCAGCCAAGACCGGGTGGGCAGTGGCTACACCTTC. It translates to CASSQDRVGSGYTF.

In its sample, this clonotype was seen many times. The chain links TRBV12-3 or TRBV12-4 to TRBJ2-1; D is undetermined. Trimming took 3 bases from V and 6 from J, leaving 6 bases between them. The CDR3 covers 12 residues. The CDR3 reads CASSLGSNEQFF. The CDR3 DNA sequence: TGTGCCAGCAGTTTGGGGTCCAATGAGCAGTTCTTC.

This chain connects TRBV6-1 to TRBJ1-5, with 7 bases matching TRBD1. Germline V gene sequence: CDR1 MNHNS, CDR2 SASEGT. The V and J ends lost 5 bases and 6 bases, in that order; junction bases with no gene match: 7. The CDR3 is 14 amino acids. CDR3 amino acids: CASSLTRDSQPQHF. The CDR3 region has the DNA TGTGCCAGCAGTTTAACCCGGGACAGTCAGCCCCAGCATTTT.

At least ten counts were recorded for this clonotype. V usage is TRBV7-3 and J usage is TRBJ2-2; TRBD1 matches 8 bases. J gave up 1 base and V 5 bases, and 6 bases lay outside the gene matches. Germline CDR1 reads SGHTA; CDR2 reads FQGTGA. The CDR3 length is 16 residues. CDR3 sequence (DNA): TGTGCCAGCAGCCCCCTCGACAGGGGGAACACCGGGGAGCTGTTTTTT. It encodes CASSPLDRGNTGELFF.

The V and J genes are TRBV20-1 and TRBJ2-7; 7 bases match TRBD2. V trimming: 6 bases; J trimming: 6 bases; junction bases outside the gene matches: 17. The CDR3 is 15 residues long. CDR1 and CDR2 from the germline V gene are DFQATT and SNEGSKA (reference sequence). CDR3 protein: CSARGVAGAPGEQYF. Written as DNA, the CDR3 is TGCAGTGCCCGGGGGGTGGCGGGAGCCCCAGGCGAGCAGTACTTC.

This clonotype was recorded at least ten times. The chain employs TRBV20-1 and TRBJ2-7, with D unclear. In germline, CDR1 is DFQATT, CDR2 SNEGSKA (reference sequence). This CDR3 has 11 residues. V was pared by 5 bases and J by 3 bases, with 8 bases between. The CDR3 reads CSAGSLYEQYV. The DNA of the CDR3 is TGCAGTGCTGGGTCTCTCTACGAGCAGTACGTC.

Here the CDR3 DNA reads TGCAGTGCTAGAGATGAGGGACTAGCGGGAAACGAGCAGTACTTC. Protein product: CSARDEGLAGNEQYF. The chain has TRBV20-1 and TRBJ2-7; TRBD2 agrees at 13 bases. From germline, CDR1 is DFQATT and CDR2 SNEGSKA (reference sequence). The CDR3 length is 15 residues. Unmatched junction bases numbered 4, after V lost 0 bases and J lost 5 bases.

This clonotype was seen a few times. The chain has TRBV7-2 and TRBJ1-2; 7 bases map to TRBD1. Germline V gives CDR1 SGHTA, CDR2 FQGNSA. V shed 2 bases and J 8 bases; nucleotides not matched to a gene: 5. This CDR3 comprises 13 residues. CDR3 region: CASSLSGGGGYTF. CDR3 nucleotide sequence: TGTGCCAGCAGCTTATCAGGGGGAGGAGGCTACACCTTC.

This clonotype was recorded many times. The rearrangement uses TRBV10-3 and TRBJ1-2, with D possibly being TRBD1 (5 bases). This CDR3 is built from 15 residues. V was shortened by 0 bases and J by 4 bases, with 12 bases between the two germline ends. CDR1 ENHRY and CDR2 SYGVKD come from the germline V gene. This CDR3 reads CAISESRPGGYGYTF. As DNA, the CDR3 is TGTGCCATCAGTGAGTCGAGACCGGGGGGCTATGGCTACACCTTC.

J is TRBJ2-2 and V is TRBV7-7; TRBD2 might be the D (5 bases). Trimming removed 1 base from V and 3 bases from J, with 9 bases in between. Germline V gene lookup returns CDR1 SSHAT and CDR2 FNYEAQ (reference sequence). The CDR3 length is 15 residues. CDR3 sequence (DNA): TGTGCCAGCAGCTTAGAAAGGACTTACACCGGGGAGCTGTTTTTT. Translated, it gives CASSLERTYTGELFF.

This clonotype appeared once. The V gene is TRBV6-6, the J gene TRBJ1-2; possibly TRBD1 for D (5 bases). Trimming left V 0 bases short and J 4 bases short, with 12 bases between. CDR1 and CDR2 (germline): MNHNY, SVGAGI (reference sequence). This CDR3 contains 15 residues. This CDR3 is CASSYSPGIVYGYTF. For the CDR3, the DNA is TGTGCCAGCAGTTACTCGCCAGGGATCGTCTATGGCTACACCTTC.

This clonotype has only a few counts. This rearrangement joins TRBV20-1 to TRBJ2-5; D not resolved. The CDR3 sequence is 14 residues long. The V end was cut by 0 bases, the J end by 2 bases, with 10 bases between. CDR1 is DFQATT and CDR2 is SNEGSKA in the germline V gene (reference sequence). CDR3 sequence (DNA): TGCAGTGCTAGAGATATCGTGGGTCAAGAGACCCAGTACTTC. It translates to CSARDIVGQETQYF.

The chain links TRBV4-1 to TRBJ2-3, with 7 bases matching TRBD2. The J segment lost 1 base and the V segment lost 6 bases, leaving 10 bases of the junction unmatched. The CDR3 is 16 residues long. Germline V gene data show CDR1 as MGHRA and CDR2 as YSYEKL. The CDR3 sequence: CASRLQAGSGTDTQYF. Written as DNA, the CDR3 is TGCGCCAGCAGACTGCAAGCGGGAAGTGGCACAGATACGCAGTATTTT.

This clonotype came up a few times. This rearrangement joins TRBV5-1 to TRBJ2-5, with D possibly matching TRBD2 (6 bases). V was clipped by 5 bases and J by 5 bases, with 16 bases between them. The germline V gene encodes CDR1 SGHRS and CDR2 YFSETQ. This CDR3 contains 14 residues. In nucleotides, the CDR3 is TGCGCCAGCAGTCTAGCGCCTGATGGGGAGACCCAGTACTTC. This gives the protein CASSLAPDGETQYF. The variable domain in full, completed from reference TRBV5-1 and TRBJ2-5, reads KAGVTQTPRYLIKTRGQQVTLSCSPISGHRSVSWYQQTPGQGLQFLFEYFSETQRNKGNFPGRFSGRQFSNSRSEMNVSTLELGDSALYLCASSLAPDGETQYFGPGTRLLVL.

The chain recombines TRBV30 with TRBJ2-1; TRBD1 is a possible D gene (5 bases). Looked up from germline, CDR1 is GTSNPN and CDR2 is SVGIG (reference sequence). Trimming shortened V by 0 bases and J by 2 bases, and 11 bases separated the two germline ends. The CDR3 contains 15 residues. In DNA form, the CDR3 reads TGTGCCTGGAGTGTGAAGGACAAACCCTACAATGAGCAGTTCTTC. Amino acids: CAWSVKDKPYNEQFF.

This clonotype was seen many times. The chain couples TRBV12-5 to TRBJ1-1, with D perhaps matching TRBD1 (5 bases). CDR1 is LGHNT and CDR2 is FRNRAP in the germline V gene. The CDR3 runs to 15 residues. V lost 0 bases, J lost 4 bases, and 12 bases lay in between. For the CDR3, the DNA is TGTGCTAGTGGTTTGGTTTCGCGGCAGGGCACTGAAGCTTTCTTT. Amino acids: CASGLVSRQGTEAFF. Complete variable domain (other parts from reference TRBV12-5 and TRBJ1-1): DARVTQTPRHKVTEMGQEVTMRCQPILGHNTVFWYRQTMMQGLELLAYFRNRAPLDDSGMPKDRFSAEMPDATLATLKIQPSEPRDSAVYFCASGLVSRQGTEAFFGQGTRLTVV.